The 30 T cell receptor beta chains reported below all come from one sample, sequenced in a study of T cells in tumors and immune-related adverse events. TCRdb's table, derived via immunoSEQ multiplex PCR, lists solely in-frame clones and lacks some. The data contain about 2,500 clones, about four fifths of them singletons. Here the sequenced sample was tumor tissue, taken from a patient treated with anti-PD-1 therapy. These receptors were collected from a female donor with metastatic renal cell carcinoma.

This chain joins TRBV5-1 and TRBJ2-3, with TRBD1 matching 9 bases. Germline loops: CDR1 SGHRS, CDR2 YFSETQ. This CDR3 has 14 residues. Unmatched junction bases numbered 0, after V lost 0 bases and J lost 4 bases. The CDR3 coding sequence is TGCGCCAGCAGCTTGGGACAGGGGGCAGATACGCAGTATTTT. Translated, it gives CASSLGQGADTQYF.

The chain's CDR3 is CASSLGQNTEAFF. The CDR3 nucleotides are TGTGCCAGCAGCTTAGGGCAGAACACTGAAGCTTTCTTT. V usage is TRBV7-9 and J usage is TRBJ1-1, with unresolved D. Germline V gives CDR1 SEHNR, CDR2 FQNEAQ (reference sequence). Trimming removed 1 base at V and 1 base at J, with 4 bases between. This CDR3 is built from 13 residues.

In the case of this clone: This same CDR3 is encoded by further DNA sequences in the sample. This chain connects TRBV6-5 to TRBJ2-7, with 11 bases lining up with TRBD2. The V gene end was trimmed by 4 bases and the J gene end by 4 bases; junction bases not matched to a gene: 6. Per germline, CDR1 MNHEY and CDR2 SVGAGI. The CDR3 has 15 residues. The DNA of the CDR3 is TGTGCCAGCAGTTCCGCCGGGACTAGCGGATACGAGCAGTACTTC. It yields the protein CASSSAGTSGYEQYF.

This CDR3 is CASRQTGGNQPQHF. CDR3 bases: TGTGCCAGTAGACAGACAGGGGGCAATCAGCCCCAGCATTTT. The chain joins TRBV19 to TRBJ1-5; 8 positions agree with TRBD1. Germline V lookup: CDR1 LNHDA, CDR2 SQIVND (reference sequence). Trimming at V came to 6 bases and at J to 2 bases, leaving 3 bases not matched to a gene. This CDR3 comprises 14 residues.

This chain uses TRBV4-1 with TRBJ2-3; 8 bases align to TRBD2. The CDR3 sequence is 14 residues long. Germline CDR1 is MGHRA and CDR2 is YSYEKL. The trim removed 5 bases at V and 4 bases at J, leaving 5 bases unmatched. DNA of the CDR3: TGCGCCAGCAGCGAGCGGGAGAGCCCAGATACGCAGTATTTT. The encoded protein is CASSERESPDTQYF.

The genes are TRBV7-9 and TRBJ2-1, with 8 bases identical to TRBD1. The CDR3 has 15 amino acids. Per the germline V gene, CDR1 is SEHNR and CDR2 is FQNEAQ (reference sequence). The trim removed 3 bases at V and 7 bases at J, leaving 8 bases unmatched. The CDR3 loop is CASSLGGQGRNEQFF. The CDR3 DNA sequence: TGTGCCAGCAGCTTGGGAGGACAGGGTAGGAATGAGCAGTTCTTC.

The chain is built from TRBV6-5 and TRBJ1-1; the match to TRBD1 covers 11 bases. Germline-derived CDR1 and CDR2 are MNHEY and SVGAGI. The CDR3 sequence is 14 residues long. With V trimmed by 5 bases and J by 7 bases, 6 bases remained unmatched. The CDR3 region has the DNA TGTGCCAGCAGTGCGGACAGGGGGCGTGATGAAGCTTTCTTT. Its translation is CASSADRGRDEAFF.

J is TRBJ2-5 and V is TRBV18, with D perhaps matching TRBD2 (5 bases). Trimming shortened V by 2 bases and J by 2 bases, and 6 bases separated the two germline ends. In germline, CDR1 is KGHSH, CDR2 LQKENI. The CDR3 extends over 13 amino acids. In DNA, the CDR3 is TGTGCCAGCTCACCAGGGAGTCAAGAGACCCAGTACTTC. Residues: CASSPGSQETQYF.

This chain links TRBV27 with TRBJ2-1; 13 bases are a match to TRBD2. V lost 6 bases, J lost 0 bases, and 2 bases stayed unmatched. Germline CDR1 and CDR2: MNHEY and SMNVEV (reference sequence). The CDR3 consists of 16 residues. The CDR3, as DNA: TGTGCCAGCAGCCGGACTAGCGGGAGCTCCTACAATGAGCAGTTCTTC. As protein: CASSRTSGSSYNEQFF.

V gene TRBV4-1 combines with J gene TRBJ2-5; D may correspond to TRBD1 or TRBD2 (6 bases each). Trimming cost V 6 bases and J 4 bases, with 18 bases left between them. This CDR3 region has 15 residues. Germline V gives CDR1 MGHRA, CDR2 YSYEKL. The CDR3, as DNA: TGCGCCAGCAGTGCCGCTGTAGGAGGGGGAGAGACCCAGTACTTC. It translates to CASSAAVGGGETQYF.

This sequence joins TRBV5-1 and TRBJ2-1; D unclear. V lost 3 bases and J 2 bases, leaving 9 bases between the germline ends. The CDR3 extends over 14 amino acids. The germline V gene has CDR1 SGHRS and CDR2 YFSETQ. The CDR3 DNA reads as TGCGCCAGCAGCTCCAGTCCCCCCTACAATGAGCAGTTCTTC. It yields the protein CASSSSPPYNEQFF.

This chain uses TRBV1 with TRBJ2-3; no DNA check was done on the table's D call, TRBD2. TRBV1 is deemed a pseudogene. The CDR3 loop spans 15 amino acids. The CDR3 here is CTSSNREFSTDTQYF. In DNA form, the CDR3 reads TGCACCAGCAGCAACCGGGAATTTAGCACAGATACGCAGTATTTT.

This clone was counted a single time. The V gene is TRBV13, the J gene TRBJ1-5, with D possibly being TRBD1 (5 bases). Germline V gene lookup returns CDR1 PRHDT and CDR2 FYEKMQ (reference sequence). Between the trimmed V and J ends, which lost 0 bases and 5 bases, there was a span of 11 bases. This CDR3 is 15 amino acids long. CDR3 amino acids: CASSLGQGGHQPQHF. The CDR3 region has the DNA TGTGCCAGCAGCTTAGGCCAGGGAGGGCATCAGCCCCAGCATTTT. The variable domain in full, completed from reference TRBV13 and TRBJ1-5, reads AAGVIQSPRHLIKEKRETATLKCYPIPRHDTVYWYQQGPGQDPQFLISFYEKMQSDKGSIPDRFSAQQFSDYHSELNMSSLELGDSALYFCASSLGQGGHQPQHFGDGTRLSIL.

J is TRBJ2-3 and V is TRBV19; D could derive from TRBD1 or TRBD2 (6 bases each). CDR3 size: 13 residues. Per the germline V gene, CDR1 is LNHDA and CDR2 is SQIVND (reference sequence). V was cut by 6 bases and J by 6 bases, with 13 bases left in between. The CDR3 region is CASRMGGADTQYF. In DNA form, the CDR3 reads TGTGCCAGTAGGATGGGGGGCGCGGATACGCAGTATTTT. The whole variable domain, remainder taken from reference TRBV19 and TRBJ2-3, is DGGITQSPKYLFRKEGQNVTLSCEQNLNHDAMYWYRQDPGQGLRLIYYSQIVNDFQKGDIAEGYSVSREKKESFPLTVTSAQKNPTAFYLCASRMGGADTQYFGPGTRLTVL.

The CDR3 is CASSLQGSTDTQYF. DNA for the CDR3: TGTGCCAGCAGTCTACAGGGGAGCACAGATACGCAGTATTTT. The chain employs TRBV27 and TRBJ2-3, with 7 bases matching TRBD1. CDR3 length: 14 amino acids. J was trimmed by 0 bases and V by 5 bases; bases with no gene match: 2. Germline-derived CDR1 and CDR2 are MNHEY and SMNVEV (reference sequence).

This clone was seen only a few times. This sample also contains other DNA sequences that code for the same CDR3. The CDR3 protein is CASSLGGQLYGYTF. CDR3 nucleotide sequence: TGTGCCAGCAGCTTAGGGGGACAGCTCTATGGCTACACCTTC. The chain links TRBV7-6 to TRBJ1-2, with 7 positions matching TRBD1. The ends lost 1 base at V and 4 bases at J; junction bases unmatched: 3. This CDR3 spans 14 amino acids. Germline assignment: CDR1 SGHVS and CDR2 FNYEAQ.

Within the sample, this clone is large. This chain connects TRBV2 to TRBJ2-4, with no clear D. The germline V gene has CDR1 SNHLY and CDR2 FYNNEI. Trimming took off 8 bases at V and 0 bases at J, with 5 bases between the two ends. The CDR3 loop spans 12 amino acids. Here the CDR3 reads CASSLAKNIQYF. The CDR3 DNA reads TGTGCCAGCTCCCTAGCCAAAAACATTCAGTACTTC.

The DNA of the CDR3 is TGCGCCAGCAGCCTCTTACCGGGACTAGCGGTTAGCTCCTACGAGCAGTACTTC. As protein: CASSLLPGLAVSSYEQYF. The chain is built from TRBV4-1 and TRBJ2-7; 11 bases are shared with TRBD2. CDR3 size: 18 residues. V gave up 4 bases and J gave up 0 bases; unmatched junction bases: 11. Germline V gene data show CDR1 as MGHRA and CDR2 as YSYEKL.

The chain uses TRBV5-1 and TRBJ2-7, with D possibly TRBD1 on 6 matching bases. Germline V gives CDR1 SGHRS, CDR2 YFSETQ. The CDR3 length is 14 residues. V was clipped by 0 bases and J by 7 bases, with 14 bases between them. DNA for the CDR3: TGCGCCAGCAGCTTGGACAGGGCTCCTAGGGAGCAGTACTTC. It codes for CASSLDRAPREQYF. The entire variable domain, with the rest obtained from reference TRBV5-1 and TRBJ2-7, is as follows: KAGVTQTPRYLIKTRGQQVTLSCSPISGHRSVSWYQQTPGQGLQFLFEYFSETQRNKGNFPGRFSGRQFSNSRSEMNVSTLELGDSALYLCASSLDRAPREQYFGPGTRLTVT.

CDR3 amino acids: CASSHSDTRGGETQYF. The CDR3 nucleotides read TGTGCCAGCAGCCATTCAGATACTAGAGGCGGGGAGACCCAGTACTTC. The genes are TRBV4-2 and TRBJ2-5; tentative D call: TRBD2 (5 bases). Trimming stripped 3 bases from V and 5 bases from J, with 19 bases between. The CDR3 totals 16 residues. In germline, CDR1 is LGHNA, CDR2 YNFKEQ.

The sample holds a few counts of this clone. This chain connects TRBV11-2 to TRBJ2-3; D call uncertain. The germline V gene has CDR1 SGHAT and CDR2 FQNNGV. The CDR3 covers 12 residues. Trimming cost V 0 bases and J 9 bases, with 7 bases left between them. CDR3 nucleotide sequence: TGTGCCAGCAGCTTAGATCGATCCACGCAGTATTTT. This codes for CASSLDRSTQYF.

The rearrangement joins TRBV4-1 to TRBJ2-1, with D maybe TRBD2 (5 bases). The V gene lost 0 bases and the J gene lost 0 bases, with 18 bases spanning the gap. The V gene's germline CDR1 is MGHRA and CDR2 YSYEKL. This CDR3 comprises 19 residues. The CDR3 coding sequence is TGCGCCAGCAGCCAAGATTCCTTTTTGAGGGATAGCTCCTACAATGAGCAGTTCTTC. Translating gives CASSQDSFLRDSSYNEQFF.

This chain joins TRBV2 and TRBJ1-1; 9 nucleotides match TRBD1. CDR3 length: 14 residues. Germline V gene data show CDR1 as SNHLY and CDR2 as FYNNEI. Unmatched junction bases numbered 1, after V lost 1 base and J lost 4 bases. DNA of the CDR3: TGTGCCAGCAGTGAAGGGACAGGGGTCACTGAAGCTTTCTTT. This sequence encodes CASSEGTGVTEAFF.

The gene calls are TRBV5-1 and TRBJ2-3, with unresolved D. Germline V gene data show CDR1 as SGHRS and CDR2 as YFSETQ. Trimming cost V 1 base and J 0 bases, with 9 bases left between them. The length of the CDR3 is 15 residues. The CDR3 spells CASSLTVSSTDTQYF. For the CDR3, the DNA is TGCGCCAGCAGCTTGACGGTATCCAGCACAGATACGCAGTATTTT.

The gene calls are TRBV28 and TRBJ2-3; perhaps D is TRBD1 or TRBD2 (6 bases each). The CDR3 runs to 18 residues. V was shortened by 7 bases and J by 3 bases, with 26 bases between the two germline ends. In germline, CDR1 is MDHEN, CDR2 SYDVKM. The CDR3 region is CASKEHRDFHLRTDTQYF. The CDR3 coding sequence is TGTGCCAGCAAGGAACACAGGGACTTCCACCTACGGACAGATACGCAGTATTTT.

CDR3 loop: CASSPPGGQRGPNEQFF. The CDR3 DNA sequence: TGTGCCAGTAGTCCCCCGGGCGGGCAAAGGGGCCCCAATGAGCAGTTCTTC. The rearrangement joins TRBV19 to TRBJ2-1; D might be TRBD1 or TRBD2, each matching 5 bases. The germline V and J ends were trimmed by 5 bases and 6 bases, with 23 bases remaining between them. Germline V gene lookup returns CDR1 LNHDA and CDR2 SQIVND (reference sequence). This CDR3 contains 17 residues.

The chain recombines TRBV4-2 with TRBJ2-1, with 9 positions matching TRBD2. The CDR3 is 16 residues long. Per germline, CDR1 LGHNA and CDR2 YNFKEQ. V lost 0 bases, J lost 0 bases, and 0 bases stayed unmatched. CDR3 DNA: TGTGCCAGCAGCCAAGAAGCGGGGGGCTCCTACAATGAGCAGTTCTTC. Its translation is CASSQEAGGSYNEQFF.

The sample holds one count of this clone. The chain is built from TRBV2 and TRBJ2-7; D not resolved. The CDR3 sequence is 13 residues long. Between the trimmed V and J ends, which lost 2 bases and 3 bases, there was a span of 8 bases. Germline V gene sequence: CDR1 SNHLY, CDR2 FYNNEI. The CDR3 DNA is TGTGCCAGCAGTGAAAAGTTGCTCTACGAGCAGTACTTC. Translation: CASSEKLLYEQYF.

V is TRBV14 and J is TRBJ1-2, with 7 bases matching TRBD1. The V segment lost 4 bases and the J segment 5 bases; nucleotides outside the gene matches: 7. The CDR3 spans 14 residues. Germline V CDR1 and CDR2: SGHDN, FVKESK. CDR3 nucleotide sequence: TGTGCCAGCAGCCGTGACAGGGAGGTTTATGGCTACACCTTC. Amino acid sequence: CASSRDREVYGYTF.

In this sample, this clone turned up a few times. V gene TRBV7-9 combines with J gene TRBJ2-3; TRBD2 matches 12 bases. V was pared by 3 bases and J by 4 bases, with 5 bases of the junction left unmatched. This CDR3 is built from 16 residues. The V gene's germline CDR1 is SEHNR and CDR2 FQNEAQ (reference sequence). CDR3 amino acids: CASSFLAGGSADTQYF. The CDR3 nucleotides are TGTGCCAGCAGCTTCCTAGCGGGAGGGTCTGCAGATACGCAGTATTTT.